This T cell receptor beta chain was profiled in a study of long-term antiretroviral therapy in people with HIV. Study details: First collections came about a decade before the 2015 immediate-ART recommendation.

Germline V gene sequence: CDR1 LGHNT, CDR2 FRNRAP. The CDR3 has 14 residues. Trimming shortened V by 1 base and J by 4 bases, and 10 bases separated the two germline ends. At the survey level, the v3.0 immunoSEQ assay was run. Measured with immunoSEQ multiplex PCR; TCRdb has only the in-frame clones, and not every one. Of approximately 27,000 clones in the sample, approximately 90% were seen once. Sequencing used unsorted PBMCs, obtained around 5 years after starting antiretroviral therapy. This chain uses TRBV12-5 with TRBJ1-1, with a tentative D call TRBD1 (6 bases). This receptor was taken from a woman aged 35 to 49 with HIV. The chain's CDR3 is CASGLGGQSTEAFF. CDR3 DNA sequence: TGTGCTAGTGGTTTGGGTGGACAGAGCACTGAAGCTTTCTTT.